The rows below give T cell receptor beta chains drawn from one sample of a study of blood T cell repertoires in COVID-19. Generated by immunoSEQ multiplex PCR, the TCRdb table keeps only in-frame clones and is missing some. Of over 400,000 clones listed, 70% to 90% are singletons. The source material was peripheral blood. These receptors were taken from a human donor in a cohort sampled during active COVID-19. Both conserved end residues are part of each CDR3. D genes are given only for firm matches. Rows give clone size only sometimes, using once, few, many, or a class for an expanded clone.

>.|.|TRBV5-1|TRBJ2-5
CASRIEGRQETQYF
TGCGCCAGCAGGATAGAGGGCAGACAAGAGACCCAGTACTTC
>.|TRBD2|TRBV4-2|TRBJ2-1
CASSQGRTSGSYEQFF
TGTGCCAGCAGCCAGGGACGAACTAGCGGGAGCTATGAGCAGTTCTTC
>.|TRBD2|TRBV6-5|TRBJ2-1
CASSPAGGPRNEQFF
TGTGCCAGCAGTCCAGCGGGAGGGCCGAGAAATGAGCAGTTCTTC
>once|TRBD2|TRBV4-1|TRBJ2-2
CASSRLGEGKTTGELFF
TGCGCCAGCAGCCGACTTGGGGAGGGGAAAACCACCGGGGAGCTGTTTTTT
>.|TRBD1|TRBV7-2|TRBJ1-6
CASSLGTGGVSPLHF
TGTGCCAGCAGTTTGGGGACAGGGGGGGTTTCACCCCTCCACTTT
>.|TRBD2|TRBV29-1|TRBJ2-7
CSVEGITSGPSYEQYF
TGCAGCGTTGAGGGTATTACTAGCGGACCCTCCTACGAGCAGTACTTC
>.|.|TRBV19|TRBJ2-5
CASSIGGETQYF
TGTGCCAGTAGTATCGGTGGAGAGACCCAGTACTTC
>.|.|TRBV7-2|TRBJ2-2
CASSLLRTGELFF
TGTGCCAGCAGCTTACTAAGAACCGGGGAGCTGTTTTTT
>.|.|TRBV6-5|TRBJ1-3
CASSYSTGSGNTIYF
TGTGCCAGCAGTTACTCGACAGGCTCTGGAAACACCATATATTTT
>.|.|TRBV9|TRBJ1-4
CASSPRDSGNEKLFF
TGTGCCAGCAGCCCTCGGGACTCTGGGAATGAAAAACTGTTTTTT
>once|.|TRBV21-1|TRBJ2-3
CASRTSGCTDTQYF
TGTGCCAGCAGAACTAGCGGTTGCACAGATACGCAGTATTTT
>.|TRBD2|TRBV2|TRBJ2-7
CASSDSVSRGLAGGYIAYEQYF
TGTGCCAGCAGTGATAGCGTTTCCAGGGGGCTAGCGGGAGGCTACATTGCCTACGAGCAGTACTTC
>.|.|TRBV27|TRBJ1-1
CASSSSGALNTEAFF
TGTGCCAGCAGTTCATCAGGGGCTTTGAACACTGAAGCTTTCTTT
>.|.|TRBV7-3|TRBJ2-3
CASSNPPLGVAQYF
TGTGCCAGCAGCAACCCGCCCCTAGGAGTGGCGCAGTATTTT
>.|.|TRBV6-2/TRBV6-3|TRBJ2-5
CASSYGRSQETQYF
TGTGCCAGCAGTTACGGGAGAAGCCAAGAGACCCAGTACTTC
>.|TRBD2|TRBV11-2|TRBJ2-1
CASSLLAGGGDNEQFF
TGTGCCAGCAGCTTACTAGCGGGGGGTGGGGACAATGAGCAGTTCTTC
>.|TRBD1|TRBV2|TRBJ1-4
CASSEEQGAEKLFF
TGTGCCAGCAGTGAAGAACAGGGGGCAGAAAAACTGTTTTTT
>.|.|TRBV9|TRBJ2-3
CASSVEKDLGTDTQYF
TGTGCCAGCAGCGTAGAAAAGGACTTGGGCACAGATACGCAGTATTTT
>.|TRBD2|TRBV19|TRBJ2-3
CASSPRGGPGETDTQYF
TGTGCCAGTAGTCCAAGGGGAGGGCCGGGGGAAACAGATACGCAGTATTTT
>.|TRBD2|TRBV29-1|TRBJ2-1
CSVEGTSDYNEQFF
TGCAGCGTTGAGGGGACTAGCGATTACAATGAGCAGTTCTTC
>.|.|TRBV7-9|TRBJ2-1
CASSYFRGASSYNEQFF
TGTGCCAGCAGTTATTTTCGGGGGGCAAGCTCCTACAATGAGCAGTTCTTC
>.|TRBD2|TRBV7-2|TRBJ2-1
CASSRSSGPSSYNEQFF
TGTGCCAGCAGCCGTTCTAGCGGGCCTAGCTCCTACAATGAGCAGTTCTTC
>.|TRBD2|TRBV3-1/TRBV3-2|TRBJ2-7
CASSQGTSGRGEQYF
TGTGCCAGCAGCCAAGGGACTAGCGGGAGAGGCGAGCAGTACTTC
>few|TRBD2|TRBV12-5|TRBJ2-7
CASGPRGGANEQYF
TGTGCTAGTGGTCCCCGCGGGGGGGCTAACGAGCAGTACTTC
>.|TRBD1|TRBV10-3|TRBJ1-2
CAISLSGSEDRDYYTF
TGTGCCATCAGTTTATCGGGATCGGAGGACAGGGATTACTACACCTTC
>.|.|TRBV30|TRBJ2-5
CAWSVGGIQETQYF
TGTGCCTGGAGTGTGGGCGGGATCCAAGAGACCCAGTACTTC
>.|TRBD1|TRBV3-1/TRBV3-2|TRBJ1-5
CASSYSGGHQPQHF
TGTGCCAGCAGCTACTCAGGGGGCCATCAGCCCCAGCATTTT
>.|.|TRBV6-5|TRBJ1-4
CASSYFRTDNEKLFF
TGTGCCAGCAGTTACTTCCGGACAGATAATGAAAAACTGTTTTTT
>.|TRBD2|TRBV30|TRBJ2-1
CASSRLAEYNEQFF
TGTGCCTCCTCAAGACTAGCGGAGTACAATGAGCAGTTCTTC
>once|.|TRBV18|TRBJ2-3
CASSPLGLSGDTQYF
TGTGCCAGCTCACCACTGGGCCTTTCGGGGGATACGCAGTATTTT
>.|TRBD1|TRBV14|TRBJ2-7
CASSQTGGSTYEQYF
TGTGCCAGCAGCCAAACAGGGGGTTCTACCTACGAGCAGTACTTC
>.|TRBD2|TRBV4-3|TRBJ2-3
CASSRQLAGGGTDTQYF
TGCGCCAGCAGCCGCCAGCTGGCGGGAGGCGGCACAGATACGCAGTATTTT
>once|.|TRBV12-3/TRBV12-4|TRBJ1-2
CASRLRDYGYTF
TGTGCCAGCAGATTGAGAGACTATGGCTACACCTTC
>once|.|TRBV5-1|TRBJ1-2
CASSLDGFPGVDGYTF
TGCGCCAGCAGCTTGGATGGTTTTCCAGGGGTCGATGGCTACACCTTC
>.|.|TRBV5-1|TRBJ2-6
CASAAQVSSGANVLTF
TGCGCCAGCGCGGCGCAAGTGAGCTCTGGGGCCAACGTCCTGACTTTC
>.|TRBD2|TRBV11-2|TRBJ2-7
CASSLDRLAGSSYEQYF
TGTGCCAGCAGCTTAGACCGACTAGCGGGAAGCTCCTACGAGCAGTACTTC
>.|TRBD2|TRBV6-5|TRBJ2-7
CASTTGLSSYEQYF
TGTGCCAGCACCACGGGACTATCCTCCTACGAGCAGTACTTC
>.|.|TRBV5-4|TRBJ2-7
CASSFGSTPYEQYF
TGTGCCAGCAGCTTCGGGTCCACCCCCTACGAGCAGTACTTC
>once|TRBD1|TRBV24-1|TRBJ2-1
CATSVRTGETDEQFF
TGTGCCACCAGTGTAAGGACAGGGGAAACGGATGAGCAGTTCTTC
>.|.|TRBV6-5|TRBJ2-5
CASTYLGETQYF
TGTGCCAGCACTTATCTAGGAGAGACCCAGTACTTC
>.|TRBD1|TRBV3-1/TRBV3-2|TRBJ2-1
CASSSQGYEQFF
TGTGCCAGCAGCTCACAGGGGTATGAGCAGTTCTTC
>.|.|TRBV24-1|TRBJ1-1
CATSDGTTGNTEAFF
TGTGCCACCAGTGACGGAACTACCGGGAACACTGAAGCTTTCTTT
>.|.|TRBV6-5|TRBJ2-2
CASTLQFNTGELFF
TGTGCCAGCACTCTCCAGTTCAACACCGGGGAGCTGTTTTTT
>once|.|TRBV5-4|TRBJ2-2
CASNLGGTHTGELFF
TGTGCCAGCAACCTGGGAGGCACTCACACCGGGGAGCTGTTTTTT
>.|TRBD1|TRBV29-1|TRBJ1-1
CSVATLTPNYSQGIGNLNTEAFF
TGCAGCGTTGCCACGCTGACACCCAATTATTCACAGGGGATAGGTAACCTGAACACTGAAGCTTTCTTT
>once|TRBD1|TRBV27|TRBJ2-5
CASSAATGSLYF
TGTGCCAGCAGTGCGGCGACAGGGTCATTGTACTTC
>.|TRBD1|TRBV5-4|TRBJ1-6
CASSLGVAGQGVSPLHF
TGTGCCAGCAGCTTGGGGGTGGCCGGACAGGGGGTATCACCCCTCCACTTT
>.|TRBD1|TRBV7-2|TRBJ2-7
CASSFRTGALYEQYF
TGTGCCAGCAGCTTTCGGACAGGGGCCCTCTACGAGCAGTACTTC
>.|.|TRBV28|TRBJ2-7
CASSLPSPGGGSYEQYF
TGTGCCAGCAGTTTACCGTCCCCCGGGGGTGGCTCCTACGAGCAGTACTTC
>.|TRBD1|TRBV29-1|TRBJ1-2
CSAEGQGHGYTF
TGCAGCGCCGAGGGACAGGGCCATGGCTACACCTTC
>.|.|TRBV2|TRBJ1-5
CASSEQGASDRPQHF
TGTGCCAGCAGTGAACAAGGGGCTTCAGATAGGCCCCAGCATTTT
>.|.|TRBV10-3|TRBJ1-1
CAIRPTGNTEAFF
TGTGCCATCAGGCCGACAGGCAACACTGAAGCTTTCTTT
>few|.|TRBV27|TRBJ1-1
CASSPLDRSRGTEAFF
TGTGCCAGCAGTCCTTTGGACAGATCAAGGGGCACTGAAGCTTTCTTT
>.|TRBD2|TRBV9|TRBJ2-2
CASSVLGGGDGELFF
TGTGCCAGCAGTGTCCTTGGGGGAGGGGACGGGGAGCTGTTTTTT
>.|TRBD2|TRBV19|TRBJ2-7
CASSIRTSGSREQYF
TGTGCCAGTAGTATAAGGACTAGCGGTTCCCGCGAGCAGTACTTC
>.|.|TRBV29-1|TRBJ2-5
CSVMRGSWETQYF
TGCAGCGTTATGAGAGGGAGTTGGGAGACCCAGTACTTC